These 25 T cell receptor beta chains came from one sample sequenced in a study of CD8 T cells in ankylosing spondylitis. In TCRdb, the 5' RACE reads were re-called with MiXCR into one record per CDR3 protein. The sample yields about 220,000 distinct CDR3 sequences, 10% to 13% seen once. Material for sequencing was blood, either unsorted or a sorted T cell fraction (not recorded which). These receptors were taken from a male donor with ankylosing spondylitis or in good health (not recorded which).

This clonotype has at least ten counts. The rearrangement links TRBV20-1 to TRBJ1-1, with 9 bases fitting TRBD1. CDR3 size: 16 residues. Unmatched junction bases numbered 13, after V lost 0 bases and J lost 8 bases. CDR1 and CDR2 (germline): DFQATT, SNEGSKA (reference sequence). The CDR3 protein is CSARDLTGQGLREAFF. In nucleotides, the CDR3 is TGCAGTGCTAGAGACCTGACGGGACAGGGCCTGAGGGAAGCTTTCTTT.

This clonotype has just one count. It may be a read error: a sequence one base away is much more abundant. V and J are TRBV3-1 and TRBJ2-3; D possibly uses TRBD1 or TRBD2 (5 bases each). Germline CDR1 LGHDT, CDR2 YNNKEL (reference sequence). The CDR3 loop spans 15 amino acids. The CDR3 DNA sequence: TGTGCCAACAGCCAAAGAGGGACCACTCCAGATACGCAGTATTTT. It encodes CANSQRGTTPDTQYF.

This clonotype was picked up many times. This chain joins TRBV30 and TRBJ1-1; D gene ambiguous. Germline-derived CDR1 and CDR2 are GTSNPN and SVGIG (reference sequence). The CDR3 is made up of 13 amino acids. The germline V and J ends were trimmed by 5 bases and 3 bases, with 13 bases remaining between them. The CDR3 loop reads CAWERGRDTEAFF. CDR3 sequence (DNA): TGTGCCTGGGAGAGAGGGAGGGACACTGAAGCTTTCTTT.

This clonotype was counted many times. The chain links TRBV20-1 to TRBJ2-7, with D perhaps matching TRBD2 (5 bases). Germline values: CDR1 DFQATT, CDR2 SNEGSKA (reference sequence). The CDR3 contains 15 residues. V was trimmed by 7 bases and J by 3 bases, leaving 22 bases between them. The CDR3 loop reads CSDHQRCRGLYEQYF. The CDR3 DNA follows: TGCAGTGACCACCAAAGGTGTCGCGGACTCTACGAGCAGTACTTC.

The CDR3 sequence is CASSVGVSVGLLYNEQFF. DNA for the CDR3: TGTGCCAGCAGCGTAGGAGTTAGCGTGGGCCTCCTGTACAATGAGCAGTTCTTC. The gene calls are TRBV9 and TRBJ2-1, with D maybe TRBD2 (5 bases). The V end was cut by 0 bases, the J end by 4 bases, with 20 bases between. Germline lookup yields CDR1 SGDLS and CDR2 YYNGEE. The CDR3 length is 18 residues.

This chain joins TRBV7-9 and TRBJ1-2, with a possible D match to TRBD1 (5 bases). The V and J ends lost 3 bases and 3 bases respectively, with 14 bases between them. The CDR3 extends over 15 amino acids. Germline assignment: CDR1 SEHNR and CDR2 FQNEAQ (reference sequence). The CDR3 is CASSFLAGQDYGYTF. The CDR3 DNA follows: TGTGCCAGCAGCTTCCTGGCAGGGCAGGACTATGGCTACACCTTC.

Remarks on this clonotype: Being one base from a much bigger clone, this may be a read error. The chain combines TRBV5-1 with TRBJ2-3, with D tentatively TRBD1 (6 bases). The CDR3 length is 14 residues. Germline CDR1 reads SGHRS; CDR2 reads YFSETQ. V gave up 7 bases and J gave up 0 bases, with 12 bases separating them. This CDR3 is CASVQGPSTDTQYF. CDR3 bases: TGCGCCAGCGTACAGGGCCCTAGCACAGATACGCAGTATTTT.

In its sample, this clonotype was seen a few times. V gene TRBV5-1 combines with J gene TRBJ2-7; TRBD2 agrees at 11 bases. The CDR3 is 14 amino acids. Germline V lookup: CDR1 SGHRS, CDR2 YFSETQ. With 5 bases clipped from V and 6 bases from J, the junction kept 7 bases outside the gene matches. The CDR3 region is CASREGTSGGEQYF. The CDR3 DNA follows: TGCGCCAGCAGGGAAGGGACTAGCGGTGGCGAGCAGTACTTC.

The V call is TRBV7-9, the J call TRBJ1-5; a weak D match, TRBD1 (6 bases). Germline V lookup: CDR1 SEHNR, CDR2 FQNEAQ (reference sequence). V lost 1 base and J lost 3, with 16 bases in between. There are 17 residues in the CDR3. CDR3 sequence (DNA): TGTGCCAGCAGCTTAGGCGCAGGGGACCGTAACAATCAGCCCCAGCATTTT. The encoded protein is CASSLGAGDRNNQPQHF. The full variable domain, rest sourced from reference TRBV7-9 and TRBJ1-5, is DTGVSQNPRHKITKRGQNVTFRCDPISEHNRLYWYRQTLGQGPEFLTYFQNEAQLEKSRLLSDRFSAERPKGSFSTLEIQRTEQGDSAMYLCASSLGAGDRNNQPQHFGDGTRLSIL.

This clonotype was seen ten or more times. The chain is built from TRBV9 and TRBJ2-7; 7 bases are shared with TRBD2. Unmatched junction bases numbered 7, after V lost 0 bases and J lost 4 bases. This CDR3 comprises 15 residues. Germline V gene lookup returns CDR1 SGDLS and CDR2 YYNGEE. CDR3 sequence (DNA): TGTGCCAGCAGCGTAGGTAACGGGGGGAGTTACGAGCAGTACTTC. Its protein is CASSVGNGGSYEQYF.

This clonotype was counted ten times or more. The rearrangement joins TRBV20-1 to TRBJ2-3; D may be TRBD2 (7 bases). V was clipped by 3 bases and J by 3 bases, with 13 bases between them. The CDR3 covers 14 residues. The germline gives CDR1 DFQATT, CDR2 SNEGSKA (reference sequence). The CDR3 spells CSASRAGATDTQYF. The CDR3 coding sequence is TGCAGTGCTAGTAGGGCGGGGGCTACAGATACGCAGTATTTT.

This clonotype was recorded at least ten times. The junction does not match germline at one end; this may be a read error. The V call is TRBV7-9, the J call TRBJ2-4; D could derive from TRBD1 or TRBD2 (5 bases each). This CDR3 spans 14 amino acids. Germline V gene sequence: CDR1 SEHNR, CDR2 FQNEAQ (reference sequence). CDR3 residues: CAGSLGVAKNIQYF. CDR3 in DNA: TGTGCCGGCAGCTTGGGGGTGGCCAAAAACATTCAGTACTTC.

This clonotype was found many times. This rearrangement joins TRBV7-2 to TRBJ2-1, with 8 nucleotides matching TRBD2. CDR3 length: 15 residues. After removal of 5 bases from V and 5 bases from J, the junction contained 8 bases not matched to a gene. Germline values: CDR1 SGHTA, CDR2 FQGNSA. CDR3 sequence reads: CASSARTSRNNEQFF. The DNA for the CDR3 is TGTGCCAGCAGCGCGAGGACTAGCCGGAACAATGAGCAGTTCTTC. The entire variable domain, with the rest obtained from reference TRBV7-2 and TRBJ2-1, is as follows: GAGVSQSPSNKVTEKGKDVELRCDPISGHTALYWYRQSLGQGLEFLIYFQGNSAPDKSGLPSDRFSAERTGGSVSTLTIQRTQQEDSAVYLCASSARTSRNNEQFFGPGTRLTVL.

This chain uses TRBV7-9 with TRBJ2-6; D gene unclear. The CDR3 has 16 residues. Germline V CDR1 and CDR2: SEHNR, FQNEAQ (reference sequence). Between the trimmed V and J ends, which lost 3 bases and 0 bases, there was a span of 9 bases. The CDR3 region is CASSLGKNSGANVLTF. The CDR3 DNA sequence: TGTGCCAGCAGCTTGGGGAAAAACTCTGGGGCCAACGTCCTGACTTTC.

This clonotype came up many times. The rearrangement links TRBV20-1 to TRBJ1-5, with TRBD1 matching 7 bases. The CDR3 sequence is 15 residues long. V lost 3 bases and J lost 6; bases outside the gene matches: 11. Looked up from germline, CDR1 is DFQATT and CDR2 is SNEGSKA (reference sequence). The CDR3 nucleotides are TGCAGTGCTAGTTCCCCAGACAGGGTCACTCAGCCCCAGCATTTT. This encodes CSASSPDRVTQPQHF.

This clonotype occurred many times. The CDR3, as DNA: TGTGCCAGCAGCCAAGGAGTTACCCCGGAAAAACTGTTTTTT. This sequence encodes CASSQGVTPEKLFF. The gene calls are TRBV3-1 and TRBJ1-4, with D uncertain. The CDR3 spans 14 residues. V dropped 1 base and J dropped 8 bases, with 11 bases sitting between them. Germline values: CDR1 LGHDT, CDR2 YNNKEL (reference sequence).

This clonotype was picked up many times. The chain joins TRBV20-1 to TRBJ2-1; D is unclear. The germline V gene encodes CDR1 DFQATT and CDR2 SNEGSKA (reference sequence). The CDR3 consists of 15 residues. Trimming removed 3 bases from V and 4 bases from J, with 16 bases in between. The CDR3 here is CSASGPLVAYNEQFF. The CDR3 coding sequence is TGCAGTGCTAGTGGTCCCCTCGTGGCGTACAATGAGCAGTTCTTC.

Only a few counts were recorded for this clonotype. CDR3: CASSQGQGEKLFF. The CDR3 coding sequence is TGTGCCAGCAGTCAGGGACAGGGAGAAAAACTGTTTTTT. The chain joins TRBV28 to TRBJ1-4, with 9 bases fitting TRBD1. J gave up 8 bases and V 5 bases, and 3 bases lay outside the gene matches. The CDR3 covers 13 residues. Germline V gene lookup returns CDR1 MDHEN and CDR2 SYDVKM. The variable domain in full, with the rest retrieved from reference TRBV28 and TRBJ1-4, is DVKVTQSSRYLVKRTGEKVFLECVQDMDHENMFWYRQDPGLGLRLIYFSYDVKMKEKGDIPEGYSVSREKKERFSLILESASTNQTSMYLCASSQGQGEKLFFGSGTQLSVL.

The chain carries TRBV7-2 and TRBJ1-2; the match to TRBD1 covers 10 bases. The CDR3 has 15 amino acids. Germline CDR1 reads SGHTA; CDR2 reads FQGNSA. V shed 1 base, J shed 7 bases, and the junction held 6 bases outside the gene matches. The CDR3: CASSLGGQGLAGYTF. In nucleotides, the CDR3 is TGTGCCAGCAGCTTAGGGGGACAGGGGTTGGCTGGCTACACCTTC.

This clonotype has a count of ten or more. The chain joins TRBV7-9 to TRBJ2-3; maybe TRBD1 (7 bases). Germline V gives CDR1 SEHNR, CDR2 FQNEAQ (reference sequence). The CDR3 is 14 residues long. V was clipped by 4 bases and J by 6 bases, with 14 bases between them. The DNA for the CDR3 is TGTGCCAGCAGCTCCAGGGGGGCGACCGATACGCAGTATTTT. Its translation: CASSSRGATDTQYF.

The chain carries TRBV9 and TRBJ2-5; TRBD2 aligns across 7 bases. The CDR3 loop spans 17 amino acids. V trimming: 3 bases; J trimming: 1 base; junction bases outside the gene matches: 12. Germline CDR1 and CDR2: SGDLS and YYNGEE. The CDR3 DNA sequence: TGTGCCAGCAGCGCCTGGGGGGAGGGACTAAGCCAAGAGACCCAGTACTTC. Amino acids: CASSAWGEGLSQETQYF.

The chain recombines TRBV5-6 with TRBJ2-7, with no clear D. The CDR3 consists of 14 residues. Trimming removed 0 bases from V and 0 bases from J, with 7 bases in between. Germline V CDR1 and CDR2: SGHDT, YYEEEE. In nucleotides, the CDR3 is TGTGCCAGCAGCTTGGAGTACGGCTCCTACGAGCAGTACTTC. It translates to CASSLEYGSYEQYF. Variable domain in full (rest from reference TRBV5-6 and TRBJ2-7): DAGVTQSPTHLIKTRGQQVTLRCSPKSGHDTVSWYQQALGQGPQFIFQYYEEEERQRGNFPDRFSGHQFPNYSSELNVNALLLGDSALYLCASSLEYGSYEQYFGPGTRLTVT.

This clonotype was seen repeatedly, ten times or more. V gene TRBV20-1 combines with J gene TRBJ2-5, with D possibly being TRBD2 (6 bases). The V and J ends lost 3 bases and 2 bases respectively, with 16 bases between them. Germline assignment: CDR1 DFQATT and CDR2 SNEGSKA (reference sequence). The length of the CDR3 is 15 residues. CDR3 sequence (DNA): TGCAGTGCTAGGCTGGGGAGCGGGTATCAAGAGACCCAGTACTTC. It encodes CSARLGSGYQETQYF.

This clonotype appeared a single time. A much larger clone lies one base from this, so it may be a read error. The V call is TRBV5-1, the J call TRBJ1-1, with a possible D match to TRBD1 (6 bases). Trimming shortened V by 2 bases and J by 9 bases, and 29 bases separated the two germline ends. The CDR3 is made up of 18 amino acids. Germline V gene data show CDR1 as SGHRS and CDR2 as YFSETQ. The CDR3 nucleotides read TGCGCCAGCAGCTTCCCCCTGGAACAGGGACATGGGAGGACTAAAGCTTTCTTT. Translating it yields CASSFPLEQGHGRTKAFF. Drawing the rest from reference TRBV5-1 and TRBJ1-1, the complete variable domain is KAGVTQTPRYLIKTRGQQVTLSCSPISGHRSVSWYQQTPGQGLQFLFEYFSETQRNKGNFPGRFSGRQFSNSRSEMNVSTLELGDSALYLCASSFPLEQGHGRTKAFFGQGTRLTVV.

In this sample, this clonotype turned up many times. This chain connects TRBV5-1 to TRBJ1-1; D is uncertain. Germline V gene lookup returns CDR1 SGHRS and CDR2 YFSETQ. The ends were cut back, 0 bases at V and 5 bases at J, with 11 bases in the middle. The CDR3 runs 14 residues. CDR3 residues: CASSLAGVGTEAFF. The CDR3 bases are TGCGCCAGCAGCTTGGCCGGAGTGGGGACTGAAGCTTTCTTT.